The present T cell receptor (beta chain) was sequenced within a study of blood T cell repertoires in COVID-19. The J segment lost 5 bases and the V segment lost 4 bases, leaving 7 bases of the junction unmatched. CDR3 length: 14 residues. CDR1 and CDR2 (germline): SGHRS, YFSETQ. In the authors' workflow: Amplification from reference gene primers served as the basis for estimated nucleated cell counts. The assay was immunoSEQ multiplex PCR, and TCRdb's table has in-frame clones only and misses some. V, J and clone size reflect that table, while D and trimming were determined from the DNA. This table has 180,000 or so clones, 75% to 80% appearing once.

The clonotype originates from a woman aged 50 to 60 with active or convalescent COVID-19. The sample consisted of peripheral blood. The chain combines TRBV5-1 with TRBJ1-1; 8 bases map to TRBD1. Written as DNA, the CDR3 is TGCGCCAGCAGCCTGCGACAGGGGAGAACTGAAGCTTTCTTT. Its translation is CASSLRQGRTEAFF.